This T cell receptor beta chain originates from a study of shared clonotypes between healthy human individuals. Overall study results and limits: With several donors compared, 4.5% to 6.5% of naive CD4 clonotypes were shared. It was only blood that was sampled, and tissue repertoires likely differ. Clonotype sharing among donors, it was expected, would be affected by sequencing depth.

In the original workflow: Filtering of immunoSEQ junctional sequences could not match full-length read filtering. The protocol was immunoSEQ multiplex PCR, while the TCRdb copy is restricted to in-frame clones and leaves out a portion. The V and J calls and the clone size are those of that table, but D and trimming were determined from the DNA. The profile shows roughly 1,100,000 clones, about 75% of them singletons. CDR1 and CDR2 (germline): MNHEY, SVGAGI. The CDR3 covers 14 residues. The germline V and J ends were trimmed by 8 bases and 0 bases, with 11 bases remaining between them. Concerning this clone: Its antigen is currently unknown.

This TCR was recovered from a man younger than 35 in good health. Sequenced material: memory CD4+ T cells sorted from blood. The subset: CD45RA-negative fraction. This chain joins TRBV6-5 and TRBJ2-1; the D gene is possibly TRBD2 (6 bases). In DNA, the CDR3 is TGTGCCAGCCAGGGACTCCGCTCCTACAATGAGCAGTTCTTC. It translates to CASQGLRSYNEQFF.